The source of this T cell receptor (beta chain) is a study of cytomegalovirus exposure and HLA in healthy donors. At the level of the study: Researchers previously reported finding roughly 120 million unique TCR beta sequences from about 200 million T cells. Among 350 to 500 genotyped donors, around 80% fell in the Caucasian-associated ancestry cluster. An early data release held about 85 million unique TCRs from HLA-typed donors.

The PCR employed 60 Vbeta primers together with 13 Jbeta primers. This table comes from immunoSEQ multiplex PCR, and its TCRdb copy is limited to in-frame clones, with some not included. The repertoire holds roughly 250,000 clones, with under 90% as singletons. Input material: PBMCs. The source is a girl aged 2-10 years in good health and CMV-seronegative.

The CDR3 here is CASSLGQGKETQYF. DNA of the CDR3: TGCGCCAGCAGCTTGGGGCAGGGCAAAGAGACCCAGTACTTC. V gene TRBV5-1 combines with J gene TRBJ2-5; tentatively, D is TRBD1 (5 bases). CDR1 is SGHRS and CDR2 is YFSETQ in the germline V gene. Trimming removed 0 bases at V and 3 bases at J, with 9 bases between. The CDR3 has 14 amino acids.